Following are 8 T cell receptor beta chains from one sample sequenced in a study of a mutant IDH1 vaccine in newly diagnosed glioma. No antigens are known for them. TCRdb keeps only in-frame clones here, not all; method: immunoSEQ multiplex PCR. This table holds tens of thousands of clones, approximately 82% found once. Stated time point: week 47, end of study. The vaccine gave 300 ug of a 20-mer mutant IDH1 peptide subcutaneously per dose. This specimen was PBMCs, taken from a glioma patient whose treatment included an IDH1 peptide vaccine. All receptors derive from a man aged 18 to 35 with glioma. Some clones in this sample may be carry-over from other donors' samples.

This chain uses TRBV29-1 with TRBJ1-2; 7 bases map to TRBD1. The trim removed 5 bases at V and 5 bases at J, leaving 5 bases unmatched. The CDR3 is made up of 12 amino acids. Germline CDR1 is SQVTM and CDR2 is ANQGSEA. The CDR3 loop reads CSVPDRAYGYTF. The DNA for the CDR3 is TGCAGCGTTCCCGACAGGGCTTATGGCTACACCTTC.

CDR3 amino acids: CASSFSGNEQYF. In nucleotides, the CDR3 is TGTGCCAGCAGCTTTAGCGGGAACGAGCAGTACTTC. The chain has TRBV7-2 and TRBJ2-7, with 8 bases lining up with TRBD2. V shed 3 bases and J 5 bases; nucleotides not matched to a gene: 0. This CDR3 is 12 amino acids long. Germline CDR1 is SGHTA and CDR2 is FQGNSA.

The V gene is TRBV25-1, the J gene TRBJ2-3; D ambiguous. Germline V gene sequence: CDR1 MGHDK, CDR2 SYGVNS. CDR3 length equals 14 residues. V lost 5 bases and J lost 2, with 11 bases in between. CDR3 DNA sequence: TGTGCCAGCAGTTCAGCCCTGGTCACAGATACGCAGTATTTT. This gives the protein CASSSALVTDTQYF.

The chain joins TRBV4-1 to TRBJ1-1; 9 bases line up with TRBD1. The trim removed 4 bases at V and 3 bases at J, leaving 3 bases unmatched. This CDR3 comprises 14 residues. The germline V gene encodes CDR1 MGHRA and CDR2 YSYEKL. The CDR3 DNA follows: TGCGCCAGCAGCCCGGGGACAGGGTACACTGAAGCTTTCTTT. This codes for CASSPGTGYTEAFF.

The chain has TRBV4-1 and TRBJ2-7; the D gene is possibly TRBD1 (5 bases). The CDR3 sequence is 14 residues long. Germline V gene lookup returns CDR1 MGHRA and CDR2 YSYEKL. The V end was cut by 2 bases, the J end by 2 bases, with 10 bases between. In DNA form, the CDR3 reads TGCGCCAGCAGCCAAAAGGACATCGCCTACGAGCAGTACTTC. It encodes CASSQKDIAYEQYF.

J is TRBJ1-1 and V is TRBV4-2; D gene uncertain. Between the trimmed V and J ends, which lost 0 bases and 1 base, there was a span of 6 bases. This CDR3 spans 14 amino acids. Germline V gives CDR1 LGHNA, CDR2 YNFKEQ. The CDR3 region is CASSQDVRNTEAFF. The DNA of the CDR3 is TGTGCCAGCAGCCAAGACGTGCGGAACACTGAAGCTTTCTTT.

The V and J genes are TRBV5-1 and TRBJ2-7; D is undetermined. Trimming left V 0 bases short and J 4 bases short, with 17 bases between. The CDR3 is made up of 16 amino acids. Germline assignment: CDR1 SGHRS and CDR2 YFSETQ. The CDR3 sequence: CASSLDPTTRGYEQYF. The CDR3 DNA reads TGCGCCAGCAGCTTGGACCCAACTACGCGAGGATACGAGCAGTACTTC.

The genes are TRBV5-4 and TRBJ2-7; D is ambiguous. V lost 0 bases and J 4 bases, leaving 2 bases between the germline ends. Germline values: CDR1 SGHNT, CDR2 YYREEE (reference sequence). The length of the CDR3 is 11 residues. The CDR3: CASSLEYEQYF. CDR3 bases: TGTGCCAGCAGCTTGGAGTACGAGCAGTACTTC.